These 21 T cell receptor beta chains originate from one sample sequenced in a study of cytomegalovirus exposure and HLA in healthy donors. Use of 60 Vbeta and 13 Jbeta primers characterized the PCR. Profiling relied on immunoSEQ multiplex PCR, and the TCRdb table lists in-frame clones only, not all of them. This table has 130,000 or so clones, around 73% appearing once. The specimen was PBMCs. These receptors all stem from a female donor in good health and CMV-seronegative.

The chain is built from TRBV5-1 and TRBJ2-2, with D uncertain. Per the germline V gene, CDR1 is SGHRS and CDR2 is YFSETQ. The ends were cut back, 2 bases at V and 1 base at J, with 3 bases in the middle. There are 13 residues in the CDR3. As DNA, the CDR3 is TGCGCCAGCAGCTTCTTGAACACCGGGGAGCTGTTTTTT. Its translation: CASSFLNTGELFF.

This clone appeared once. The rearrangement joins TRBV18 to TRBJ1-1; D unresolved. The CDR3 sequence is 16 residues long. V lost 2 bases to trimming and J lost 1 base, with 14 bases between them. Germline loops: CDR1 KGHSH, CDR2 LQKENI. The CDR3, as DNA: TGTGCCAGCTCACCAATGGCACCCCAAGAGAACACTGAAGCTTTCTTT. Its protein is CASSPMAPQENTEAFF. Supplemented by reference TRBV18 and TRBJ1-1, the full variable domain reads NAGVMQNPRHLVRRRGQEARLRCSPMKGHSHVYWYRQLPEEGLKFMVYLQKENIIDESGMPKERFSAEFPKEGPSILRIQQVVRGDSAAYFCASSPMAPQENTEAFFGQGTRLTVV.

This chain links TRBV2 with TRBJ1-2; 8 bases line up with TRBD1. Germline V gives CDR1 SNHLY, CDR2 FYNNEI. The CDR3 is 13 amino acids. With V trimmed by 9 bases and J by 7 bases, 10 bases remained unmatched. The CDR3 DNA is TGTGCCAGGGAGACAGGGGAGGTTTGTGGCTACACCTTC. Its translation: CARETGEVCGYTF.

The rearrangement links TRBV5-6 to TRBJ2-2; the D gene is possibly TRBD1 (6 bases). This CDR3 spans 15 amino acids. The V gene's germline CDR1 is SGHDT and CDR2 YYEEEE. Trimming cost V 8 bases and J 0 bases, with 14 bases left between them. This chain's CDR3 is CASSTGNSNTGELFF. The CDR3 DNA sequence: TGTGCCAGTTCCACAGGGAATTCGAACACCGGGGAGCTGTTTTTT.

The V and J genes are TRBV18 and TRBJ2-7; D is uncertain. The CDR3 contains 17 residues. Trimming took 5 bases from V and 0 from J, leaving 20 bases between them. The V gene's germline CDR1 is KGHSH and CDR2 LQKENI. The CDR3 sequence: CASSSISGSIHSYEQYF. The CDR3 bases are TGTGCCAGCTCATCCATATCAGGATCAATCCACTCCTACGAGCAGTACTTC.

V is TRBV9 and J is TRBJ1-1, with a tentative D call TRBD1 (6 bases). Deletions cut 0 bases from V and 5 bases from J, with 11 bases between. Germline CDR1 SGDLS, CDR2 YYNGEE. The CDR3 length is 14 residues. CDR3 coding DNA: TGTGCCAGCAGCGTAGCAGGGGTAGGAACTGAAGCTTTCTTT. This gives the protein CASSVAGVGTEAFF.

The rearrangement uses TRBV25-1 and TRBJ2-5, with 10 positions matching TRBD1. Looked up from germline, CDR1 is MGHDK and CDR2 is SYGVNS. Trimming cost V 5 bases and J 3 bases; bases outside gene matches: 6. The CDR3 is made up of 15 amino acids. This chain's CDR3 is CASSRPGQGKETQYF. The CDR3 nucleotides are TGTGCCAGCAGTCGTCCGGGACAGGGGAAAGAGACCCAGTACTTC.

V usage is TRBV11-2 and J usage is TRBJ1-2; unclear D gene. This CDR3 is 15 amino acids long. The V gene's germline CDR1 is SGHAT and CDR2 FQNNGV. Between the trimmed V and J ends, which lost 4 bases and 4 bases, there was a span of 16 bases. DNA of the CDR3: TGTGCCAGCAGCTCTTACCAGACACAACGCTATGGCTACACCTTC. Encoded protein: CASSSYQTQRYGYTF.

The CDR3, as DNA: TGTGCCAGCAGGGGTCTAGCGGGAGTTGGTGAAGAGACCCAGTACTTC. It specifies CASRGLAGVGEETQYF. This chain joins TRBV2 and TRBJ2-5; 10 nucleotides match TRBD2. The J segment lost 3 bases and the V segment lost 6 bases, leaving 10 bases of the junction unmatched. The CDR3 length is 16 residues. Germline V gives CDR1 SNHLY, CDR2 FYNNEI.

The V and J genes are TRBV6-5 and TRBJ2-3; no reliable D call. The CDR3 runs to 14 residues. Trimming took off 6 bases at V and 1 base at J, with 11 bases between the two ends. In germline, CDR1 is MNHEY, CDR2 SVGAGI. The CDR3 bases are TGTGCCAGCAGCCCCCAGGTGGGCACAGATACGCAGTATTTT. It is translated as CASSPQVGTDTQYF.

This sequence joins TRBV6-4 and TRBJ2-3; a possible D gene is TRBD2 (6 bases). The germline V gene has CDR1 MRHNA and CDR2 SNTAGT. V lost 5 bases to trimming and J lost 4 bases, with 13 bases between them. This CDR3 contains 14 residues. The CDR3 reads CASSPEPGADTQYF. In DNA form, the CDR3 reads TGTGCCAGCAGTCCCGAGCCGGGAGCAGATACGCAGTATTTT.

The genes are TRBV29-1 and TRBJ1-4, with 11 nucleotides matching TRBD1. Germline V gene data show CDR1 as SQVTM and CDR2 as ANQGSEA. The V segment lost 6 bases and the J segment 8 bases; nucleotides outside the gene matches: 8. The CDR3 has 14 amino acids. CDR3 amino acids: CSVHTGTGGEKLFF. The CDR3 DNA sequence: TGCAGCGTCCACACCGGGACAGGGGGGGAAAAACTGTTTTTT.

This chain uses TRBV6-5 with TRBJ2-5, with 7 nucleotides matching TRBD2. Germline CDR1 MNHEY, CDR2 SVGAGI. The CDR3 loop spans 14 amino acids. V shed 4 bases and J 5 bases; nucleotides not matched to a gene: 7. In DNA form, the CDR3 reads TGTGCCAGCAGTTGGCGGGAGAGGTGGGAGACCCAGTACTTC. Translation gives CASSWRERWETQYF.

The rearrangement joins TRBV7-2 to TRBJ2-5; the match to TRBD1 covers 9 bases. The J segment lost 5 bases and the V segment lost 4 bases, leaving 8 bases of the junction unmatched. The V gene's germline CDR1 is SGHTA and CDR2 FQGNSA. There are 15 residues in the CDR3. The CDR3 spells CASSSPQGAGETQYF. The CDR3 region has the DNA TGTGCCAGCAGCTCGCCACAGGGGGCAGGGGAGACCCAGTACTTC.

This clone was seen more than once but under ten times. The V call is TRBV28, the J call TRBJ2-6; 8 bases align to TRBD1. With V trimmed by 5 bases and J by 0 bases, 3 bases remained unmatched. The CDR3 sequence is 16 residues long. From germline, CDR1 is MDHEN and CDR2 SYDVKM. For the CDR3, the DNA is TGTGCCAGCAGTCAGGGGGCTAGCTCTGGGGCCAACGTCCTGACTTTC. Its protein is CASSQGASSGANVLTF.

This chain links TRBV28 with TRBJ1-1; the match to TRBD1 covers 9 bases. Germline CDR1 MDHEN, CDR2 SYDVKM. This CDR3 is 14 amino acids long. J lost 1 base, V lost 6 bases, and 3 bases had no gene match. The CDR3 DNA reads as TGTGCCAGCAGGACAGGGGGGGCGAACACTGAAGCTTTCTTT. This sequence encodes CASRTGGANTEAFF.

CDR3 loop: CASSEGLDGVNIQYF. In DNA form, the CDR3 reads TGTGCCAGCAGTGAGGGACTAGATGGGGTCAACATTCAGTACTTC. V gene TRBV6-1 combines with J gene TRBJ2-4; the match to TRBD2 covers 8 bases. This CDR3 spans 15 amino acids. J lost 7 bases, V lost 3 bases, and 8 bases had no gene match. Germline V gives CDR1 MNHNS, CDR2 SASEGT.

With respect to this clone: The same CDR3 also results from other DNA sequences found in this sample. The chain links TRBV28 to TRBJ2-7, with TRBD1 matching over 7 bases. V trimming: 8 bases; J trimming: 0 bases; junction bases outside the gene matches: 7. The CDR3 consists of 14 residues. CDR1 and CDR2 from the germline V gene are MDHEN and SYDVKM. CDR3 DNA: TGTGCCAGCTCTCGAGGGGGCAGCTCCTACGAGCAGTACTTC. It codes for CASSRGGSSYEQYF.

The CDR3: CASSARVGGQYF. The CDR3, as DNA: TGTGCCAGCAGCGCCCGAGTTGGCGGGCAGTATTTT. This chain uses TRBV9 with TRBJ2-3; D remains unclear. V was clipped by 3 bases and J by 11 bases, with 13 bases between them. This CDR3 has 12 residues. CDR1 is SGDLS and CDR2 is YYNGEE in the germline V gene.

The rearrangement uses TRBV19 and TRBJ2-7; 14 bases agree with TRBD2. CDR1 is LNHDA and CDR2 is SQIVND in the germline V gene (reference sequence). The J segment lost 6 bases and the V segment lost 4 bases, leaving 14 bases of the junction unmatched. The CDR3 covers 18 residues. In DNA, the CDR3 is TGTGCCAGTAGTAGCCTGGGGACTAGCGGGAGACTCGCGGGCGAGCAGTACTTC. This sequence encodes CASSSLGTSGRLAGEQYF.

The gene calls are TRBV6-5 and TRBJ1-2; 11 bases are a match to TRBD1. CDR1 and CDR2 from the germline V gene are MNHEY and SVGAGI. Trimming cost V 4 bases and J 2 bases; bases outside gene matches: 3. CDR3 length: 15 amino acids. The CDR3 DNA follows: TGTGCCAGCAGTTCCGGGACAGGGGGAAACTATGGCTACACCTTC. Translation gives CASSSGTGGNYGYTF.